This T cell receptor beta chain emerged from a study of T cells after yellow fever vaccination. Findings and caveats of the study: Post-booster repertoires again held most primary-vaccination clones (roughly 96% CD4, approximately 90% CD8).

This clonotype has ten or more counts. Its antigen remains unidentified. The CDR3 consists of 13 residues. CDR1 is KGHSH and CDR2 is LQKENI in the germline V gene. The V gene lost 6 bases and the J gene lost 5 bases, with 13 bases spanning the gap. TCRdb called the 5' RACE reads again in MiXCR, with one record for every CDR3 protein. The sample carries more than 95,000 distinct CDR3 sequences, more than 5.5% recorded once. This sequence joins TRBV18 and TRBJ1-1; D is ambiguous. The TCR originated in a man aged 18-30 years who received the YFV17D yellow fever vaccine. This material consisted of CD4+ T cells sorted from PBMCs, taken about 49 days after the first yellow fever vaccination. The CDR3 here is CASSPQDGTEAFF. DNA of the CDR3: TGTGCCAGCTCGCCGCAGGACGGGACTGAAGCTTTCTTT.